The 18 T cell receptor beta chains listed next were all sequenced from one sample in a study of PD-L1 blockade in urothelial cancer. Here immunoSEQ multiplex PCR was the method, and the copy in TCRdb shows in-frame clones only, minus some. The sample records roughly 42,000 clones, 81% being singletons. This sample comprised PBMCs, obtained around atezolizumab (anti-PD-L1) treatment. These receptors came from a man between 65 and 79 years old with urothelial cancer.

This chain uses TRBV19 with TRBJ2-7; 12 bases agree with TRBD1. The CDR3 has 15 amino acids. Trimming removed 4 bases from V and 2 bases from J; junction bases left unmatched: 3. In germline, CDR1 is LNHDA, CDR2 SQIVND (reference sequence). Here the CDR3 reads CASSTGQGAPYEQYF. CDR3 bases: TGTGCCAGTAGTACGGGACAGGGGGCCCCCTACGAGCAGTACTTC.

V is TRBV15 and J is TRBJ1-5; D not resolved. V lost 1 base and J 1 base, leaving 8 bases between the germline ends. Germline values: CDR1 LNHNV, CDR2 YYDKDF (reference sequence). The CDR3 totals 15 residues. In DNA form, the CDR3 reads TGTGCCACCAGCAGAGGAACGGGAAGCAATCAGCCCCAGCATTTT. It codes for CATSRGTGSNQPQHF.

The gene calls are TRBV5-1 and TRBJ2-7; D is unclear. The CDR3 is 13 residues long. The ends were cut back, 0 bases at V and 4 bases at J, with 8 bases in the middle. Germline V CDR1 and CDR2: SGHRS, YFSETQ. CDR3 DNA sequence: TGCGCCAGCAGCTTGGATCTGTCGTACGAGCAGTACTTC. This translates into CASSLDLSYEQYF.

A remark on this clone: An end of the junction does not agree with germline; a read error may underlie this. The rearrangement links TRBV5-1 to TRBJ1-1; D is uncertain. In germline, CDR1 is SGHRS, CDR2 YFSETQ. The CDR3 is 11 amino acids. The CDR3: CASSLDTEAFF. CDR3 DNA: TGCGCCAGCAGCTTAGACACAGAAGCTTTCTTT.

The chain joins TRBV7-9 to TRBJ2-1; maybe TRBD2 (5 bases). The CDR3 runs 15 residues. CDR1 is SEHNR and CDR2 is FQNEAQ in the germline V gene (reference sequence). The ends were cut back, 1 base at V and 4 bases at J, with 11 bases in the middle. DNA of the CDR3: TGTGCCAGCAGCTTAGTGGTAGCGAGTTACAATGAGCAGTTCTTC. Translated, it gives CASSLVVASYNEQFF.

The rearrangement links TRBV7-2 to TRBJ1-5; D is uncertain. This CDR3 is 13 amino acids long. Germline V gene sequence: CDR1 SGHTA, CDR2 FQGNSA. V lost 1 base and J 7 bases, leaving 8 bases between the germline ends. CDR3 sequence reads: CASSLVERQPQHF. In nucleotides, the CDR3 is TGTGCCAGCAGCTTAGTTGAACGGCAGCCCCAGCATTTT.

The J gene is TRBJ2-7, the V gene TRBV9, with a tentative D call TRBD2 (6 bases). V lost 3 bases and J 0 bases, leaving 7 bases between the germline ends. This CDR3 has 13 residues. Germline values: CDR1 SGDLS, CDR2 YYNGEE. DNA for the CDR3: TGTGCCAGCAGCGCCGGGAGCTCCTACGAGCAGTACTTC. Protein: CASSAGSSYEQYF.

The chain links TRBV5-4 to TRBJ2-5; 10 nucleotides agree with TRBD2. CDR1 is SGHNT, CDR2 YYREEE, per germline (reference sequence). V shed 1 base, J shed 2 bases, and the junction held 5 bases outside the gene matches. The CDR3 totals 16 residues. CDR3 sequence (DNA): TGTGCCAGCAGCTTGCCCAGCGGGAGGGTACAAGAGACCCAGTACTTC. As protein: CASSLPSGRVQETQYF.

This clone was observed a few times. V and J are TRBV30 and TRBJ2-1, with 10 bases matching TRBD2. From germline, CDR1 is GTSNPN and CDR2 SVGIG (reference sequence). This CDR3 comprises 13 residues. The V and J ends lost 8 bases and 6 bases, in that order; junction bases with no gene match: 7. The CDR3 DNA reads as TGTGCCAGATCCGGGACTAGCGCCAATGAGCAGTTCTTC. Its protein product is CARSGTSANEQFF.

The CDR3 loop is CASSLLLASEQYF. The DNA of the CDR3 is TGTGCCAGCAGCCTATTACTAGCATCCGAGCAGTACTTC. This chain links TRBV14 with TRBJ2-7, with TRBD2 as a possible D gene (6 bases). Germline-derived CDR1 and CDR2 are SGHDN and FVKESK. CDR3 size: 13 residues. The V end was cut by 4 bases, the J end by 6 bases, with 13 bases between.

CDR3 protein: CASSYYQMSTEAFF. The CDR3 coding sequence is TGTGCCAGCAGTTACTACCAAATGAGTACTGAAGCTTTCTTT. The V and J genes are TRBV6-5 and TRBJ1-1; D is unclear. The V gene's germline CDR1 is MNHEY and CDR2 SVGAGI. CDR3 length: 14 residues. Between the trimmed V and J ends, which lost 1 base and 5 bases, there was a span of 11 bases.

V usage is TRBV13 and J usage is TRBJ2-7, with TRBD2 identical over 10 bases. The CDR3 spans 13 residues. J lost 3 bases, V lost 4 bases, and 0 bases had no gene match. Per the germline V gene, CDR1 is PRHDT and CDR2 is FYEKMQ (reference sequence). The CDR3 protein is CASSSSGSYEQYF. The DNA for the CDR3 is TGTGCCAGCAGCTCTAGCGGGAGCTACGAGCAGTACTTC.

J is TRBJ2-5 and V is TRBV28; D perhaps matches TRBD1 (5 bases). Trimming took 6 bases from V and 1 from J, leaving 9 bases between them. Germline lookup yields CDR1 MDHEN and CDR2 SYDVKM. CDR3 length equals 13 residues. The DNA of the CDR3 is TGTGCCAGCAGAAGGGGAATCCAAGAGACCCAGTACTTC. It codes for CASRRGIQETQYF. Variable domain in full (rest from reference TRBV28 and TRBJ2-5): DVKVTQSSRYLVKRTGEKVFLECVQDMDHENMFWYRQDPGLGLRLIYFSYDVKMKEKGDIPEGYSVSREKKERFSLILESASTNQTSMYLCASRRGIQETQYFGPGTRLLVL.

This chain links TRBV5-4 with TRBJ2-2; TRBD2 might be the D (7 bases). V was clipped by 4 bases and J by 7 bases, with 20 bases between them. Germline CDR1 is SGHNT and CDR2 is YYREEE (reference sequence). CDR3 length: 16 amino acids. In DNA, the CDR3 is TGTGCCAGCAGCCCGAAGAGGGGGGGGCGTGGCGGGGAGCTGTTTTTT. Protein: CASSPKRGGRGGELFF.

The chain employs TRBV6-6 and TRBJ2-2; D is undetermined. V was shortened by 9 bases and J by 5 bases, with 13 bases between the two germline ends. This CDR3 is built from 13 residues. Germline V gene sequence: CDR1 MNHNY, CDR2 SVGAGI (reference sequence). The CDR3 spells CASYFRTTGELFF. Written as DNA, the CDR3 is TGTGCCAGTTATTTTAGAACGACCGGGGAGCTGTTTTTT.

The gene calls are TRBV7-2 and TRBJ2-2; 11 bases match TRBD2. Germline values: CDR1 SGHTA, CDR2 FQGNSA. Trimming took 6 bases from V and 3 from J; bases not matched to a gene: 6. The CDR3 extends over 16 amino acids. For the CDR3, the DNA is TGTGCCAGCAGTTCACTAGCGGGAGTATACACCGGGGAGCTGTTTTTT. This gives the protein CASSSLAGVYTGELFF.

The genes are TRBV28 and TRBJ1-1; the match to TRBD1 covers 8 bases. CDR3 size: 15 residues. Per germline, CDR1 MDHEN and CDR2 SYDVKM. The V and J ends lost 5 bases and 5 bases, in that order; junction bases with no gene match: 10. CDR3 amino acids: CASSPGDRRGTEAFF. The CDR3 bases are TGTGCCAGCAGTCCTGGGGACAGGAGGGGGACTGAAGCTTTCTTT.

The V gene is TRBV13, the J gene TRBJ2-2; 7 bases are shared with TRBD1. Germline trimming cut 5 bases from V and 0 bases from J; bases unmatched to any gene: 3. This CDR3 region has 15 residues. Germline CDR1 is PRHDT and CDR2 is FYEKMQ (reference sequence). CDR3 residues: CASSPGQSNTGELFF. CDR3 nucleotide sequence: TGTGCCAGCAGCCCGGGACAGTCGAACACCGGGGAGCTGTTTTTT. The variable domain in full, completed from reference TRBV13 and TRBJ2-2, reads AAGVIQSPRHLIKEKRETATLKCYPIPRHDTVYWYQQGPGQDPQFLISFYEKMQSDKGSIPDRFSAQQFSDYHSELNMSSLELGDSALYFCASSPGQSNTGELFFGEGSRLTVL.